This T cell receptor beta chain was recovered during a study of T cell changes during pregnancy in multiple sclerosis. Using immunoSEQ multiplex PCR, the repertoire was profiled, and TCRdb retains in-frame clones only, with some absent. The sample gives about 53,000 clones, about 90% of which show up once; about 0.5% is in the top ten. CDR1 is MNHEY and CDR2 is SMNVEV in the germline V gene (reference sequence). This CDR3 contains 14 residues. V shed 2 bases, J shed 6 bases, and the junction held 2 bases outside the gene matches. This receptor was identified in a female donor with multiple sclerosis, enrolled in a pregnancy study. This chain uses TRBV27 with TRBJ2-4, with 9 bases identical to TRBD2. Sequences were derived from CD4+ T cells from peripheral blood mononuclear cells, sampled in the third trimester of pregnancy. The CDR3 sequence: CASSLGTSRNIQYF. For the CDR3, the DNA is TGTGCCAGCAGTTTAGGGACTAGCAGAAACATTCAGTACTTC.